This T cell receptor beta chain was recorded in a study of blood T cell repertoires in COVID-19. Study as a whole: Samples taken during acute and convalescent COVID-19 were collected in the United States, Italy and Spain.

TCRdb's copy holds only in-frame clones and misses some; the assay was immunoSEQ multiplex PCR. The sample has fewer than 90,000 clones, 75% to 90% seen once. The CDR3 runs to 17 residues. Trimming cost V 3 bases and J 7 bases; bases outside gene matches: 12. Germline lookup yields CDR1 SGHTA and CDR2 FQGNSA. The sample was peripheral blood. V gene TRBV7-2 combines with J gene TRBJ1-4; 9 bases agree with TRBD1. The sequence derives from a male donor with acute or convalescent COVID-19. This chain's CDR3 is CASSFGYTRQGGEKLFF. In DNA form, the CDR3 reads TGTGCCAGCAGCTTTGGGTACACTCGACAGGGGGGTGAAAAACTGTTTTTT.